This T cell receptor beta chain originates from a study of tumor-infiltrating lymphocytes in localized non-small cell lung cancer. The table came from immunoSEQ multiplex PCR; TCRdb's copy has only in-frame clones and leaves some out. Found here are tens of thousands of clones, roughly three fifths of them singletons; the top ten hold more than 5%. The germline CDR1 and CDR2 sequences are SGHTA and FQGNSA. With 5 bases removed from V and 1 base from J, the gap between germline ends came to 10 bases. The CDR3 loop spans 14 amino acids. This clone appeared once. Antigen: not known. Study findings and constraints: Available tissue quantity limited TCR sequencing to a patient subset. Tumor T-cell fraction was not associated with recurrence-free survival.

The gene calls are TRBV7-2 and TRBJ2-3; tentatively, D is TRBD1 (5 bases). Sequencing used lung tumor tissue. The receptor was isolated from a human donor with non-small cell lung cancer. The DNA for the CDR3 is TGTGCCAGCAGCCTCCTACAGGGCACAGATACGCAGTATTTT. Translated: CASSLLQGTDTQYF.